Following are 25 T cell receptor beta chains from one sample sequenced in a study of blood T cell repertoires in COVID-19 (dated by TCRdb to about 2020). Receptor amplification or capture employed the immunoSEQ multiplex PCR assay. As stored in TCRdb, this immuneACCESS dataset retains in-frame rearrangements with V and J assigned. A fraction of the clones does not appear; measured against another copy, unresolved V genes explain less than half of the discrepancy, and the remainder lacks a known reason. The sample yields about 190,000 clones; about 85% were counted once. Clones ranked in the top ten supply around 1.1% of the sample. Material: peripheral blood. The receptors originated from a man younger than 40 with acute or convalescent COVID-19.

V is TRBV5-1 and J is TRBJ2-3; 10 nucleotides match TRBD1. Germline CDR1 and CDR2: SGHRS and YFSETQ. The CDR3 runs to 15 residues. The V and J ends lost 2 bases and 2 bases, in that order; junction bases with no gene match: 2. The CDR3 coding sequence is TGCGCCAGCAGCTTTGGGACAGGGGACACAGATACGCAGTATTTT. As protein: CASSFGTGDTDTQYF.

The chain carries TRBV25-1 and TRBJ2-1; D is possibly TRBD1 (8 bases). Germline V lookup: CDR1 MGHDK, CDR2 SYGVNS. The V and J ends lost 4 bases and 6 bases respectively, with 16 bases between them. The CDR3 loop spans 15 amino acids. CDR3: CASSGDRGGPNEQFF. DNA for the CDR3: TGTGCCAGCAGTGGAGACAGGGGAGGGCCCAATGAGCAGTTCTTC. The full variable domain, completed using reference TRBV25-1 and TRBJ2-1, is EADIYQTPRYLVIGTGKKITLECSQTMGHDKMYWYQQDPGMELHLIHYSYGVNSTEKGDLSSESTVSRIRTEHFPLTLESARPSHTSQYLCASSGDRGGPNEQFFGPGTRLTVL.

The chain couples TRBV7-8 to TRBJ2-7; D not certain. This CDR3 has 12 residues. The V end was cut by 5 bases, the J end by 2 bases, with 7 bases between. CDR1 and CDR2 from the germline V gene are SGHVS and FQNEAQ. The CDR3 here is CASSLTAYEQYF. In DNA, the CDR3 is TGTGCCAGCAGCCTAACTGCCTACGAGCAGTACTTC. The variable domain in full, with the rest retrieved from reference TRBV7-8 and TRBJ2-7, is GAGVSQSPRYKVAKRGQDVALRCDPISGHVSLFWYQQALGQGPEFLTYFQNEAQLDKSGLPSDRFFAERPEGSVSTLKIQRTQQEDSAVYLCASSLTAYEQYFGPGTRLTVT.

This clone has only one observation. The gene calls are TRBV6-1 and TRBJ2-7; 7 nucleotides match TRBD1. Germline CDR1 and CDR2: MNHNS and SASEGT. V dropped 3 bases and J dropped 6; count of bases not matched to a gene: 5. CDR3 length: 13 residues. CDR3 sequence (DNA): TGTGCCAGCAGTGAGTACAGGGGCTCCGAGCAGTACTTC. This codes for CASSEYRGSEQYF.

CDR3 loop: CAWIPGNTEAFF. CDR3 DNA: TGTGCCTGGATCCCCGGGAACACTGAAGCTTTCTTT. The rearrangement uses TRBV30 and TRBJ1-1; unclear D gene. Germline assignment: CDR1 GTSNPN and CDR2 SVGIG (reference sequence). There are 12 residues in the CDR3. The V end was cut by 4 bases, the J end by 1 base, with 7 bases between.

The rearrangement joins TRBV6-5 to TRBJ2-4; D not certain. Trimming removed 10 bases from V and 9 bases from J, with 13 bases in between. CDR3 length: 11 residues. CDR1 is MNHEY and CDR2 is SVGAGI in the germline V gene. The CDR3 protein is CATILNGIQYF. CDR3 nucleotides: TGTGCCACTATCCTCAATGGCATTCAGTACTTC.

This chain links TRBV7-3 with TRBJ2-3, with D possibly TRBD1 on 6 matching bases. Germline V lookup: CDR1 SGHTA, CDR2 FQGTGA. V gave up 2 bases and J gave up 4 bases, with 22 bases separating them. There are 18 residues in the CDR3. The DNA of the CDR3 is TGTGCCAGCAGCTTACTCCCCGTACTACGGCAGGGGCCAGATACGCAGTATTTT. Translated, it gives CASSLLPVLRQGPDTQYF.

The gene calls are TRBV18 and TRBJ2-5; possible D gene TRBD2, 5 bases. CDR1 is KGHSH and CDR2 is LQKENI in the germline V gene. The CDR3 totals 16 residues. V was shortened by 2 bases and J by 2 bases, with 15 bases between the two germline ends. Written as DNA, the CDR3 is TGTGCCAGCTCACCAGCCCAGCGGATAAGACAAGAGACCCAGTACTTC. Translation: CASSPAQRIRQETQYF.

The V call is TRBV11-3, the J call TRBJ2-1, with D tentatively TRBD2 (6 bases). Germline values: CDR1 SGHNT, CDR2 YENEEA. The CDR3 has 13 amino acids. Trimming removed 5 bases from V and 8 bases from J, with 13 bases in between. CDR3 DNA: TGTGCCAGCAGCCCCAATTGGGGGGATGAGCAGTTCTTC. Translated, it gives CASSPNWGDEQFF.

V is TRBV16 and J is TRBJ1-2; 7 bases agree with TRBD1. Germline CDR1 reads KGHSY; CDR2 reads FQNENV. The CDR3 loop spans 14 amino acids. The J segment lost 2 bases and the V segment lost 3 bases, leaving 3 bases of the junction unmatched. The CDR3 DNA is TGTGCCAGCAGCCACAGGGGGAGCAACTATGGCTACACCTTC. It encodes CASSHRGSNYGYTF.

V and J are TRBV7-9 and TRBJ2-3; 7 bases map to TRBD2. Trimming removed 1 base from V and 6 bases from J; junction bases left unmatched: 13. Germline loops: CDR1 SEHNR, CDR2 FQNEAQ (reference sequence). CDR3 length: 17 residues. For the CDR3, the DNA is TGTGCCAGCAGCTTAGGGAAGCGGGGCACTGGAGGGGATACGCAGTATTTT. This codes for CASSLGKRGTGGDTQYF.

The gene calls are TRBV10-3 and TRBJ2-5; 8 bases are a match to TRBD2. Germline CDR1 is ENHRY and CDR2 is SYGVKD. With V trimmed by 10 bases and J by 5 bases, 6 bases remained unmatched. The CDR3 has 12 amino acids. CDR3 sequence: CATYSGIETQYF. As DNA, the CDR3 is TGTGCCACCTATAGCGGGATTGAGACCCAGTACTTC.

V is TRBV5-1 and J is TRBJ2-5; 10 nucleotides match TRBD1. Germline CDR1 is SGHRS and CDR2 is YFSETQ. The V and J ends lost 6 bases and 3 bases, in that order; junction bases with no gene match: 8. The CDR3 totals 15 residues. The CDR3 nucleotides read TGCGCCAGCACCGAAGACGGGACAGGGGAAGAGACCCAGTACTTC. Protein: CASTEDGTGEETQYF.

V usage is TRBV28 and J usage is TRBJ1-5; TRBD1 matches 7 bases. The germline CDR1 and CDR2 sequences are MDHEN and SYDVKM. CDR3 size: 16 residues. The junction had 8 bases not matched to a gene; V was cut back by 3 bases and J by 3 bases. Here the CDR3 reads CASSFVGGGVNQPQHF. CDR3 in DNA: TGTGCCAGCAGTTTTGTAGGGGGCGGCGTCAATCAGCCCCAGCATTTT.

This clone was seen just once. The V call is TRBV2, the J call TRBJ1-5; D is unclear. Germline V gene data show CDR1 as SNHLY and CDR2 as FYNNEI. The CDR3 loop spans 15 amino acids. Trimming removed 3 bases from V and 4 bases from J, with 13 bases in between. The CDR3 sequence: CASSDDRAGNQPQHF. Here the CDR3 DNA reads TGTGCCAGCAGTGATGATAGGGCGGGGAATCAGCCCCAGCATTTT.

The chain has TRBV5-1 and TRBJ1-4; maybe TRBD1 (5 bases). This CDR3 has 16 amino acids. V was pared by 2 bases and J by 2 bases, with 13 bases between. CDR1 is SGHRS, CDR2 YFSETQ, per germline. The CDR3 bases are TGCGCCAGCAGCTTCGGGTGGGGGGTCACTAATGAAAAACTGTTTTTT. Its translation: CASSFGWGVTNEKLFF.

The chain joins TRBV7-3 to TRBJ2-5; D perhaps matches TRBD1 (6 bases). Germline V gene lookup returns CDR1 SGHTA and CDR2 FQGTGA. Deletions cut 3 bases from V and 4 bases from J, with 9 bases between. CDR3 length: 13 residues. The CDR3 reads CASSFTGIETQYF. In DNA form, the CDR3 reads TGTGCCAGCAGCTTTACAGGGATAGAGACCCAGTACTTC.

The J gene is TRBJ1-4, the V gene TRBV3-1 (or the pseudogene TRBV3-2), with D perhaps matching TRBD1 (5 bases). The CDR3 runs to 14 residues. V was shortened by 4 bases and J by 10 bases, with 16 bases between the two germline ends. Germline lookup yields CDR1 LGHDT and CDR2 YNNKEL (reference sequence). The CDR3, as DNA: TGTGCCAGCAGCCTATCAGGTCAGGGTGGAAAACTGTTTTTT. This encodes CASSLSGQGGKLFF.

The rearrangement uses TRBV6-1 and TRBJ1-2; D perhaps matches TRBD1 (6 bases). V was clipped by 3 bases and J by 1 base, with 12 bases between them. In germline, CDR1 is MNHNS, CDR2 SASEGT. The CDR3 runs to 15 residues. The CDR3 region is CASSEGAGGNYGYTF. CDR3 coding DNA: TGTGCCAGCAGTGAGGGGGCAGGAGGTAACTATGGCTACACCTTC.

The chain carries TRBV6-5 and TRBJ1-2, with D possibly matching TRBD1 (6 bases). The CDR3 has 10 residues. Trimming stripped 6 bases from V and 10 bases from J, with 9 bases between. Germline V CDR1 and CDR2: MNHEY, SVGAGI. In DNA, the CDR3 is TGTGCCAGCAGACAGGGTTACTACACCTTC. Translating gives CASRQGYYTF.

CDR3 nucleotides: TGCGCCAGCAGCTCACCTCCGACAGGTGAGCAGTACTTC. Translation gives CASSSPPTGEQYF. The rearrangement joins TRBV5-1 to TRBJ2-7, with D maybe TRBD1 (6 bases). The V gene lost 3 bases and the J gene lost 7 bases, with 14 bases spanning the gap. The CDR3 sequence is 13 residues long. Germline V CDR1 and CDR2: SGHRS, YFSETQ.

This clone was recorded only once. The chain combines TRBV19 with TRBJ2-1, with D perhaps matching TRBD1 (7 bases). The V end lost 4 bases, the J end lost 6 bases, and 10 bases lay between the germline ends. The CDR3 loop spans 13 amino acids. Germline V gives CDR1 LNHDA, CDR2 SQIVND (reference sequence). CDR3 sequence: CASSSQGGNEQFF. Here the CDR3 DNA reads TGTGCCAGTAGTAGCCAGGGGGGCAATGAGCAGTTCTTC. The whole variable domain, filled in from reference TRBV19 and TRBJ2-1, reads DGGITQSPKYLFRKEGQNVTLSCEQNLNHDAMYWYRQDPGQGLRLIYYSQIVNDFQKGDIAEGYSVSREKKESFPLTVTSAQKNPTAFYLCASSSQGGNEQFFGPGTRLTVL.

J is TRBJ1-5 and V is TRBV28, with D possibly matching TRBD1 (6 bases). The germline gives CDR1 MDHEN, CDR2 SYDVKM. The CDR3 length is 17 residues. Trimming took 3 bases from V and 6 from J, leaving 21 bases between them. The CDR3 sequence is CASSFAGAGSLAQPQHF. The CDR3, as DNA: TGTGCCAGCAGTTTTGCGGGGGCTGGTTCTTTAGCTCAGCCCCAGCATTTT.

The chain has TRBV18 and TRBJ2-7, with D possibly TRBD2 on 6 matching bases. Germline CDR1 reads KGHSH; CDR2 reads LQKENI. V was clipped by 3 bases and J by 0 bases, with 12 bases between them. This CDR3 spans 15 amino acids. The CDR3 nucleotides are TGTGCCAGCTCACCTGACGGAGGGGTCTCCTACGAGCAGTACTTC. It yields the protein CASSPDGGVSYEQYF.

The V and J genes are TRBV18 and TRBJ2-1, with D hard to call. V gave up 3 bases and J gave up 4 bases, with 7 bases separating them. CDR3 length: 13 residues. Germline CDR1 reads KGHSH; CDR2 reads LQKENI. CDR3 sequence (DNA): TGTGCCAGCTCACCGTATGTATACAATGAGCAGTTCTTC. Residues: CASSPYVYNEQFF.